The next 28 T cell receptor beta chains were all read from a single sample in a study of shared clonotypes between healthy human individuals. Clones were sequenced by immunoSEQ multiplex PCR, and TCRdb holds only the in-frame ones, with some missing. This sample yields about 1.5 million clones, of which 95% to 99% are seen a single time; around 0.47% belongs to the top ten. The specimen sequenced was naive CD4+ T cells sorted from blood. Subset in this sample: CD45RA+ positively selected. Receptors were obtained from a man in his thirties or forties in good health.

The V and J genes are TRBV5-1 and TRBJ2-2; D is possibly TRBD1 (6 bases). CDR1 SGHRS and CDR2 YFSETQ come from the germline V gene. With 0 bases removed from V and 6 bases from J, the gap between germline ends came to 12 bases. The CDR3 is 15 residues long. The CDR3: CASSLDRGGAGELFF. CDR3 coding DNA: TGCGCCAGCAGCTTGGACCGAGGGGGTGCCGGGGAGCTGTTTTTT. Complete variable domain (other parts from reference TRBV5-1 and TRBJ2-2): KAGVTQTPRYLIKTRGQQVTLSCSPISGHRSVSWYQQTPGQGLQFLFEYFSETQRNKGNFPGRFSGRQFSNSRSEMNVSTLELGDSALYLCASSLDRGGAGELFFGEGSRLTVL.

The V gene is TRBV5-8, the J gene TRBJ1-2; 8 nucleotides agree with TRBD1. Germline CDR1 SGHTS, CDR2 YDEGEE. Trimming took 4 bases from V and 4 from J; bases not matched to a gene: 12. The CDR3 has 16 amino acids. The CDR3 DNA follows: TGTGCCAGCAGCGTCTCTAGTGGGACAGGACCCTATGGCTACACCTTC. It specifies CASSVSSGTGPYGYTF.

The CDR3 protein is CAMTSGESFYEQYF. CDR3 in DNA: TGTGCCATGACTAGCGGGGAATCTTTCTACGAGCAGTACTTC. V gene TRBV10-3 combines with J gene TRBJ2-7, with 11 nucleotides matching TRBD2. The CDR3 is 14 residues long. Germline V gene sequence: CDR1 ENHRY, CDR2 SYGVKD. Losses at the gene ends were 9 bases for V and 3 bases for J; bases not matched to a gene: 7.

The CDR3 DNA is TGTGCCAGCAGGACCGGACAGAAGCCCCAGCATTTT. It specifies CASRTGQKPQHF. This chain joins TRBV6-1 and TRBJ1-5; D may be TRBD1 (6 bases). The V and J ends lost 6 bases and 8 bases respectively, with 11 bases between them. CDR3 length equals 12 residues. CDR1 and CDR2 (germline): MNHNS, SASEGT.

Turning to this clone: Other DNA sequences from this sample encode an identical CDR3 as well. The chain combines TRBV5-1 with TRBJ2-3, with unresolved D. Trimming shortened V by 0 bases and J by 3 bases, and 8 bases separated the two germline ends. The CDR3 consists of 14 residues. Germline CDR1 and CDR2: SGHRS and YFSETQ. Written as DNA, the CDR3 is TGCGCCAGCAGCTTGGGGGGTCGGACAGATACGCAGTATTTT. Encoded protein: CASSLGGRTDTQYF. Full variable domain (remainder filled in from reference TRBV5-1 and TRBJ2-3): KAGVTQTPRYLIKTRGQQVTLSCSPISGHRSVSWYQQTPGQGLQFLFEYFSETQRNKGNFPGRFSGRQFSNSRSEMNVSTLELGDSALYLCASSLGGRTDTQYFGPGTRLTVL.

This clone was observed once. This sequence joins TRBV7-2 and TRBJ2-7, with TRBD1 matching over 8 bases. There are 14 residues in the CDR3. Trimming cost V 5 bases and J 1 base; bases outside gene matches: 4. CDR1 is SGHTA, CDR2 FQGNSA, per germline. The DNA of the CDR3 is TGTGCCAGCAGCAGACAGGGGACGTCCTACGAGCAGTACTTC. Its protein is CASSRQGTSYEQYF. The variable domain in full, completed from reference TRBV7-2 and TRBJ2-7, reads GAGVSQSPSNKVTEKGKDVELRCDPISGHTALYWYRQSLGQGLEFLIYFQGNSAPDKSGLPSDRFSAERTGGSVSTLTIQRTQQEDSAVYLCASSRQGTSYEQYFGPGTRLTVT.

The rearrangement uses TRBV18 and TRBJ1-4, with D tentatively TRBD1 (6 bases). Trimming removed 6 bases from V and 4 bases from J, with 15 bases in between. Germline loops: CDR1 KGHSH, CDR2 LQKENI. The CDR3 has 15 residues. CDR3 DNA: TGTGCCAGCTCCCCTCCGGGACATGGTAATGAAAAACTGTTTTTT. Its protein product is CASSPPGHGNEKLFF.

V usage is TRBV6-1 and J usage is TRBJ2-7; 8 bases line up with TRBD1. After removal of 2 bases from V and 3 bases from J, the junction contained 9 bases not matched to a gene. Germline values: CDR1 MNHNS, CDR2 SASEGT. This CDR3 is 16 amino acids long. CDR3: CASSESHPGQGYEQYF. The CDR3 DNA reads as TGTGCCAGCAGTGAATCCCACCCAGGACAGGGCTACGAGCAGTACTTC.

The chain employs TRBV11-2 and TRBJ2-1, with D possibly TRBD2 on 6 matching bases. This CDR3 contains 14 residues. Deletions cut 3 bases from V and 5 bases from J, with 11 bases between. CDR1 and CDR2 from the germline V gene are SGHAT and FQNNGV. The CDR3 region is CASSLKLADNEQFF. The CDR3, as DNA: TGTGCCAGCAGCTTGAAATTAGCGGACAATGAGCAGTTCTTC. The variable domain in full, with the rest retrieved from reference TRBV11-2 and TRBJ2-1, is EAGVAQSPRYKIIEKRQSVAFWCNPISGHATLYWYQQILGQGPKLLIQFQNNGVVDDSQLPKDRFSAERLKGVDSTLKIQPAKLEDSAVYLCASSLKLADNEQFFGPGTRLTVL.

This clone was observed a single time. This rearrangement joins TRBV11-3 to TRBJ2-1, with no clear D. V shed 0 bases and J shed 8 bases, with 5 bases lying between them. In germline, CDR1 is SGHNT, CDR2 YENEEA. The CDR3 is 12 residues long. The CDR3 protein is CASSLDYYEQFF. The CDR3 bases are TGTGCCAGCAGCTTAGATTACTATGAGCAGTTCTTC.

The V call is TRBV30, the J call TRBJ1-2; possible D gene TRBD1, 5 bases. From germline, CDR1 is GTSNPN and CDR2 SVGIG (reference sequence). Trimming pared 0 bases from V and 8 bases from J, leaving 19 bases between. This CDR3 contains 15 residues. The CDR3 reads CAWSVLNRIGRGYTF. DNA for the CDR3: TGTGCCTGGAGTGTATTGAACAGGATAGGTCGGGGCTACACCTTC.

This chain connects TRBV10-1 to TRBJ2-5, with TRBD1 matching over 9 bases. Unmatched junction bases numbered 18, after V lost 6 bases and J lost 7 bases. CDR3 length equals 17 residues. Germline V gives CDR1 WNHNN, CDR2 SYGVQD (reference sequence). The chain's CDR3 is CASRELIYRGPEGTQYF. The CDR3 region has the DNA TGCGCCAGCAGAGAACTGATCTACAGGGGGCCTGAGGGGACCCAGTACTTC.

The chain combines TRBV11-2 with TRBJ2-7; possible D gene TRBD1, 6 bases. The V gene lost 4 bases and the J gene lost 6 bases, with 16 bases spanning the gap. CDR1 and CDR2 from the germline V gene are SGHAT and FQNNGV. The CDR3 has 14 residues. CDR3 nucleotide sequence: TGTGCCAGCAGCTCATTGACAGGAAGAAGCGAGCAGTACTTC. This encodes CASSSLTGRSEQYF.

V is TRBV7-2 and J is TRBJ2-7; the D is unclear. The CDR3 spans 14 residues. CDR1 and CDR2 from the germline V gene are SGHTA and FQGNSA. Trimming removed 1 base at V and 3 bases at J, with 10 bases between. The chain's CDR3 is CASSLDGWNYEQYF. The CDR3 DNA reads TGTGCCAGCAGCTTAGACGGCTGGAACTACGAGCAGTACTTC.

The chain employs TRBV7-9 and TRBJ1-1; possibly TRBD1 for D (6 bases). The CDR3 runs 14 residues. CDR1 and CDR2 (germline): SEHNR, FQNEAQ (reference sequence). Trimming took off 6 bases at V and 2 bases at J, with 13 bases between the two ends. The CDR3 nucleotides read TGTGCCAGCAGAGGGGGGACCGCTAACACTGAAGCTTTCTTT. Its translation: CASRGGTANTEAFF.

The gene calls are TRBV5-1 and TRBJ1-2, with 7 bases aligning to TRBD1. Germline-derived CDR1 and CDR2 are SGHRS and YFSETQ. J gave up 4 bases and V 0 bases, and 12 bases lay outside the gene matches. The CDR3 is 17 amino acids. In nucleotides, the CDR3 is TGCGCCAGCAGCTTGGAGCCGGGACAGTCATGGGTCTATGGCTACACCTTC. Amino acids: CASSLEPGQSWVYGYTF.

CDR3 residues: CASSSSGLPAGELFF. CDR3 in DNA: TGTGCCAGCAGCTCGTCGGGACTCCCGGCTGGGGAGCTGTTTTTT. The rearrangement links TRBV5-8 to TRBJ2-2; D might be TRBD2 (6 bases). CDR3 length: 15 amino acids. Germline lookup yields CDR1 SGHTS and CDR2 YDEGEE. Trimming cost V 3 bases and J 8 bases, with 17 bases left between them.

The genes are TRBV6-1 and TRBJ2-5, with 7 bases aligning to TRBD1. The V and J ends lost 0 bases and 2 bases, in that order; junction bases with no gene match: 6. The germline V gene has CDR1 MNHNS and CDR2 SASEGT. The CDR3 sequence is 16 residues long. Here the CDR3 DNA reads TGTGCCAGCAGTGAAGCGTTTGGACAGGCACAAGAGACCCAGTACTTC. It codes for CASSEAFGQAQETQYF.

J is TRBJ2-1 and V is TRBV5-1; a weak D match, TRBD2 (6 bases). The V and J ends lost 5 bases and 1 base respectively, with 10 bases between them. This CDR3 has 14 amino acids. CDR1 SGHRS and CDR2 YFSETQ come from the germline V gene. The CDR3 is CASRVAESYNEQFF. The CDR3 DNA follows: TGCGCCAGCAGGGTAGCGGAATCCTACAATGAGCAGTTCTTC. The whole variable domain, filled in from reference TRBV5-1 and TRBJ2-1, reads KAGVTQTPRYLIKTRGQQVTLSCSPISGHRSVSWYQQTPGQGLQFLFEYFSETQRNKGNFPGRFSGRQFSNSRSEMNVSTLELGDSALYLCASRVAESYNEQFFGPGTRLTVL.

The chain combines TRBV6-1 with TRBJ1-3, with D perhaps matching TRBD1 (5 bases). This CDR3 has 14 residues. V was cut by 4 bases and J by 0 bases, with 7 bases left in between. CDR1 is MNHNS, CDR2 SASEGT, per germline. CDR3: CASSVDSSGNTIYF. As DNA, the CDR3 is TGTGCCAGCAGTGTTGACAGCTCTGGAAACACCATATATTTT.

The genes are TRBV6-5 and TRBJ2-7; perhaps TRBD2 as D (6 bases). V lost 5 bases to trimming and J lost 3 bases, with 17 bases between them. The CDR3 loop spans 15 amino acids. The germline gives CDR1 MNHEY, CDR2 SVGAGI. CDR3 coding DNA: TGTGCCAGCAGTCCACGGGGAGGCCGCCTCTACGAGCAGTACTTC. Amino acid sequence: CASSPRGGRLYEQYF.

As regards this clone: Other DNA sequences in this sample translate to the same CDR3. This chain joins TRBV6-5 and TRBJ2-1; D is perhaps TRBD2 (5 bases). V was trimmed by 0 bases and J by 2 bases, leaving 8 bases between them. This CDR3 comprises 15 residues. CDR1 is MNHEY and CDR2 is SVGAGI in the germline V gene. CDR3 coding DNA: TGTGCCAGCAGTTACTCGGCCGGGACCTACAATGAGCAGTTCTTC. It codes for CASSYSAGTYNEQFF.

CDR3: CASSQFWAVETQYF. The CDR3 coding sequence is TGTGCCAGCAGCCAATTTTGGGCGGTAGAGACCCAGTACTTC. The chain uses TRBV14 and TRBJ2-5; D gene unclear. This CDR3 is built from 14 residues. CDR1 is SGHDN, CDR2 FVKESK, per germline. V dropped 2 bases and J dropped 4 bases, with 11 bases sitting between them. Combining the CDR3 with reference TRBV14 and TRBJ2-5 gives the whole variable domain EAGVTQFPSHSVIEKGQTVTLRCDPISGHDNLYWYRRVMGKEIKFLLHFVKESKQDESGMPNNRFLAERTGGTYSTLKVQPAELEDSGVYFCASSQFWAVETQYFGPGTRLLVL.

The chain carries TRBV27 and TRBJ2-1; 8 bases agree with TRBD1. The CDR3 totals 14 residues. From germline, CDR1 is MNHEY and CDR2 SMNVEV (reference sequence). With V trimmed by 6 bases and J by 0 bases, 1 base remained unmatched. The CDR3 DNA is TGTGCCAGCAGAACAGGGGGCTCCTACAATGAGCAGTTCTTC. Translation: CASRTGGSYNEQFF.

V gene TRBV18 combines with J gene TRBJ2-2; D is unclear. Germline lookup yields CDR1 KGHSH and CDR2 LQKENI. CDR3 length equals 17 residues. With 2 bases removed from V and 0 bases from J, the gap between germline ends came to 13 bases. CDR3 amino acids: CASSPAYSGSNTGELFF. CDR3 sequence (DNA): TGTGCCAGCTCACCAGCTTATTCCGGTTCGAACACCGGGGAGCTGTTTTTT.

The sample holds one count of this clone. This chain uses TRBV5-1 with TRBJ1-2; D unresolved. CDR1 and CDR2 (germline): SGHRS, YFSETQ. This CDR3 has 14 amino acids. Trimming shortened V by 5 bases and J by 4 bases, and 15 bases separated the two germline ends. DNA for the CDR3: TGCGCCAGCAGGATGACAAGAACCTCCTATGGCTACACCTTC. Protein product: CASRMTRTSYGYTF.

This rearrangement joins TRBV7-2 to TRBJ1-4; 7 bases agree with TRBD1. V dropped 2 bases and J dropped 5; count of bases not matched to a gene: 5. In germline, CDR1 is SGHTA, CDR2 FQGNSA. The CDR3 spans 15 residues. Here the CDR3 DNA reads TGTGCCAGCAGCTTAATTGGGACAGTAAATGAAAAACTGTTTTTT. This gives the protein CASSLIGTVNEKLFF.

The rearrangement links TRBV6-6 to TRBJ1-1, with D possibly being TRBD1 (6 bases). V lost 6 bases to trimming and J lost 1 base, with 15 bases between them. Germline V CDR1 and CDR2: MNHNY, SVGAGI (reference sequence). The CDR3 contains 15 residues. CDR3: CASRLTGHPNTEAFF. CDR3 DNA sequence: TGTGCCAGCAGACTAACGGGACACCCGAACACTGAAGCTTTCTTT.